This T cell receptor (beta chain) was observed in a study of beta chain features in type 1 diabetes. Study-level results: Researchers report that Type 1 diabetes patients had moderately but significantly shorter TCRB CDR3s across all four CD4+ subsets.

Expressed TCRB transcripts were sequenced, since all the RNA that had been isolated was reverse transcribed. Some clones are missing from TCRdb's copy, which holds only in-frame ones; the method was immunoSEQ multiplex PCR. The table records about 240,000 clones, 27% of them present only once. This clone has only a few counts. Its antigen is currently unknown. The receptor's source is a man aged 25 to 40 in good health. Sequenced sample: central memory CD4+ T cells from blood.

CDR3: CASSLQRNTEAFF. The CDR3 nucleotides are TGTGCCAGCAGCCTACAAAGGAACACTGAAGCTTTCTTT. The chain carries TRBV7-2 and TRBJ1-1; D not certain. CDR1 and CDR2 (germline): SGHTA, FQGNSA. Trimming stripped 5 bases from V and 1 base from J, with 8 bases between. This CDR3 spans 13 amino acids.